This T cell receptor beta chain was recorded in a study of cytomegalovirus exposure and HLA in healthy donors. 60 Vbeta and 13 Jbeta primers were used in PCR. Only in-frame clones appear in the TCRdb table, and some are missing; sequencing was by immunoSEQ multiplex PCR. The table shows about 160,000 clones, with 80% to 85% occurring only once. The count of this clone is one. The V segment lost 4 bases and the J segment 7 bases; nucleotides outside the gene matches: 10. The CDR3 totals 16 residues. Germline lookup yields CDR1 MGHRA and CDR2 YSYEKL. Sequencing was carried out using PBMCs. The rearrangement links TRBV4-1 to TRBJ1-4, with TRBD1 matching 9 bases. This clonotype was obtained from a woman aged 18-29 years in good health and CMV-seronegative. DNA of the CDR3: TGCGCCAGCAGCCCCGTGGGTAGGGACAGGGCTGAAAAACTGTTTTTT. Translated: CASSPVGRDRAEKLFF.